This entry concerns a single TCR beta chain. The data were produced by immunoSEQ multiplex PCR, yet TCRdb's version contains in-frame clones alone and is incomplete. The sample includes some 250,000 clones, roughly 85% of them seen just once. This entry belongs to a study of blood T cell repertoires in COVID-19. This CDR3 has 14 residues. The germline gives CDR1 KGHDR, CDR2 SFDVKD. Trimming took 7 bases from V and 7 from J; bases not matched to a gene: 6. The sequence was obtained from a woman aged 18-29 years with acute or convalescent COVID-19. The genes are TRBV24-1 and TRBJ2-1; 10 bases match TRBD2. The source material was peripheral blood. Here the CDR3 reads CATSASGSINEQFF. The CDR3 DNA reads as TGTGCCACCAGCGCTAGCGGGAGTATAAATGAGCAGTTCTTC.